One sample yielded the 3 T cell receptor beta chains listed below, sequenced in a study of identical twins. TCRdb analysed the 5' RACE reads with MiXCR anew, one entry per CDR3 protein. The sample lists hundreds of thousands of distinct CDR3 sequences, 8.5% to 9% occurring once. The data also belong to a second study, concerning yellow fever vaccine responses in identical twins.

Material for sequencing was PBMCs. Receptors were obtained from a woman aged 18 to 35 in good health.

At least ten counts were recorded for this clonotype. The rearrangement joins TRBV12-3 or TRBV12-4 to TRBJ1-2, with a tentative D call TRBD1 (5 bases). The CDR3 spans 14 residues. The germline V and J ends were trimmed by 6 bases and 2 bases, with 13 bases remaining between them. The CDR3 reads CASSHPGHNYGYTF. The CDR3 coding sequence is TGTGCCAGCAGCCATCCGGGGCACAACTATGGCTACACCTTC.

This clonotype was recorded at least ten times. The V call is TRBV29-1, the J call TRBJ1-2, with TRBD1 matching over 8 bases. The germline V gene encodes CDR1 SQVTM and CDR2 ANQGSEA. The CDR3 is 13 amino acids. V shed 6 bases, J shed 6 bases, and the junction held 9 bases outside the gene matches. The CDR3 sequence is CSVDSTGANGYTF. As DNA, the CDR3 is TGCAGCGTCGATTCGACAGGGGCGAATGGCTACACCTTC.

This clonotype was found many times. CDR3 sequence (DNA): TGTGCCAGCAGCTTCCGGGACAGGGGCACAGATACGCAGTATTTT. Translation: CASSFRDRGTDTQYF. The J gene is TRBJ2-3, the V gene TRBV7-9; 9 positions match TRBD1. The J segment lost 1 base and the V segment lost 3 bases, leaving 2 bases of the junction unmatched. Looked up from germline, CDR1 is SEHNR and CDR2 is FQNEAQ (reference sequence). The CDR3 totals 15 residues.